The 24 T cell receptor beta chains below were found in one sample sequenced in a study of cytomegalovirus exposure and HLA in healthy donors. PCR amplification relied on 60 Vbeta primers (plus 13 Jbeta primers). TCRdb's copy holds only in-frame clones and misses some; the assay was immunoSEQ multiplex PCR. The data hold about 120,000 clones, with roughly 87% observed a single time. The specimen was PBMCs. Receptors were obtained from a woman under 30 in good health and CMV-seronegative.

The rearrangement uses TRBV6-5 and TRBJ1-5; TRBD1 might be the D (5 bases). CDR3 length: 11 residues. Germline V gene lookup returns CDR1 MNHEY and CDR2 SVGAGI. V lost 6 bases, J lost 15 bases, and 15 bases lay in between. CDR3 residues: CASRKRGNRHF. The CDR3 region has the DNA TGTGCCAGCAGAAAAAGGGGCAACCGGCATTTT.

The chain combines TRBV10-3 with TRBJ1-2; 12 nucleotides agree with TRBD1. The CDR3 covers 14 residues. The J segment lost 3 bases and the V segment lost 11 bases, leaving 7 bases of the junction unmatched. Germline CDR1 and CDR2: ENHRY and SYGVKD. The CDR3 nucleotides read TGTGCCTTCAAACGGGACAGGGGGCACTATGGCTACACCTTC. Amino acids: CAFKRDRGHYGYTF.

In DNA, the CDR3 is TGTGCCAGCAGCGGGACAGGGGCTGAAGCTTTCTTT. This encodes CASSGTGAEAFF. The rearrangement links TRBV9 to TRBJ1-1, with TRBD1 identical over 9 bases. Trimming took 3 bases from V and 6 from J; bases not matched to a gene: 0. The CDR3 covers 12 residues. Germline assignment: CDR1 SGDLS and CDR2 YYNGEE.

The V gene is TRBV2, the J gene TRBJ2-1; 7 bases match TRBD1. V lost 10 bases to trimming and J lost 5 bases; unmatched junction nucleotides: 14. CDR1 is SNHLY and CDR2 is FYNNEI in the germline V gene. This CDR3 contains 15 residues. The CDR3 region has the DNA TGTGCCACCACAACGCCGGGACAGCGGAACAATGAGCAGTTCTTC. This codes for CATTTPGQRNNEQFF.

The genes are TRBV7-3 and TRBJ2-1, with 14 bases aligning to TRBD2. Unmatched junction bases numbered 5, after V lost 5 bases and J lost 5 bases. Per the germline V gene, CDR1 is SGHTA and CDR2 is FQGTGA. The CDR3 runs to 16 residues. The CDR3 sequence: CASSPGLAGADNEQFF. The CDR3 region has the DNA TGTGCCAGCAGCCCGGGACTAGCGGGAGCCGACAATGAGCAGTTCTTC.

The V call is TRBV7-9, the J call TRBJ1-1; 7 positions match TRBD1. Germline V CDR1 and CDR2: SEHNR, FQNEAQ (reference sequence). There are 15 residues in the CDR3. Trimming took 4 bases from V and 3 from J; bases not matched to a gene: 8. The CDR3 DNA reads as TGTGCCAGCAGCTCCCTCGACAGGGTGGACACTGAAGCTTTCTTT. As protein: CASSSLDRVDTEAFF.

The genes are TRBV6-5 and TRBJ2-1, with TRBD2 identical over 9 bases. Trimming took 7 bases from V and 13 from J; bases not matched to a gene: 8. Germline CDR1 and CDR2: MNHEY and SVGAGI. There are 12 residues in the CDR3. In DNA form, the CDR3 reads TGTGCCAGCACGAGCGGGAGGCAGCCTCAGTTCTTC. Translated, it gives CASTSGRQPQFF.

This rearrangement joins TRBV30 to TRBJ1-2, with 9 bases aligning to TRBD1. CDR1 and CDR2 from the germline V gene are GTSNPN and SVGIG (reference sequence). With V trimmed by 2 bases and J by 8 bases, 6 bases remained unmatched. This CDR3 has 13 amino acids. CDR3 nucleotide sequence: TGTGCCTGGAGTCCACAGGGGGCGGGGGGCTACACCTTC. Amino acid sequence: CAWSPQGAGGYTF.

This clone was picked up a small number of times. This rearrangement joins TRBV5-1 to TRBJ1-1; no definite D call. V lost 4 bases to trimming and J lost 1 base, with 11 bases between them. The germline CDR1 and CDR2 sequences are SGHRS and YFSETQ. CDR3 size: 14 residues. CDR3 coding DNA: TGCGCCAGCAGCCCACGTTCCGGGAACACTGAAGCTTTCTTT. Translation: CASSPRSGNTEAFF. The variable domain in full, with the rest retrieved from reference TRBV5-1 and TRBJ1-1, is KAGVTQTPRYLIKTRGQQVTLSCSPISGHRSVSWYQQTPGQGLQFLFEYFSETQRNKGNFPGRFSGRQFSNSRSEMNVSTLELGDSALYLCASSPRSGNTEAFFGQGTRLTVV.

This clone was seen just once. The V gene is TRBV7-9, the J gene TRBJ2-5; 9 bases fit TRBD1. The germline CDR1 and CDR2 sequences are SEHNR and FQNEAQ (reference sequence). CDR3 length equals 15 residues. V shed 3 bases and J 6 bases; nucleotides not matched to a gene: 8. The CDR3 protein is CASSFWTGEMQTQYF. CDR3 bases: TGTGCCAGCAGCTTCTGGACAGGGGAAATGCAGACCCAGTACTTC.

The chain combines TRBV18 with TRBJ1-2; TRBD1 agrees at 8 bases. V trimming: 4 bases; J trimming: 4 bases; junction bases outside the gene matches: 2. There are 13 residues in the CDR3. The germline CDR1 and CDR2 sequences are KGHSH and LQKENI. CDR3 bases: TGTGCCAGCTCACTGGACAGGGTCTATGGCTACACCTTC. This gives the protein CASSLDRVYGYTF.

The rearrangement links TRBV6-5 to TRBJ2-7; D might be TRBD1 (6 bases). V was cut by 10 bases and J by 0 bases, with 10 bases left in between. The CDR3 spans 12 residues. Germline V gene lookup returns CDR1 MNHEY and CDR2 SVGAGI. The CDR3 sequence is CATKQGSYEQYF. The DNA for the CDR3 is TGTGCCACCAAACAGGGCTCCTACGAGCAGTACTTC.

The V call is TRBV5-5, the J call TRBJ2-5; possibly TRBD1 for D (5 bases). Germline CDR1 is SGHKS and CDR2 is YYEKEE (reference sequence). The ends were cut back, 4 bases at V and 5 bases at J, with 18 bases in the middle. This CDR3 has 15 amino acids. In DNA, the CDR3 is TGTGCCAGCAGCCTTCAACAGGAGCCGCCGGAGACCCAGTACTTC. The encoded protein is CASSLQQEPPETQYF. Using reference TRBV5-5 and TRBJ2-5 for the parts outside the CDR3, the full variable domain is DAGVTQSPTHLIKTRGQQVTLRCSPISGHKSVSWYQQVLGQGPQFIFQYYEKEERGRGNFPDRFSARQFPNYSSELNVNALLLGDSALYLCASSLQQEPPETQYFGPGTRLLVL.

This clone was observed a few times. Written as DNA, the CDR3 is TGTGCCAGCAGTGAAGCAGTAGCGGAGAGGGGCACAGATACGCAGTATTTT. Protein: CASSEAVAERGTDTQYF. This chain joins TRBV6-1 and TRBJ2-3, with D tentatively TRBD2 (6 bases). Germline values: CDR1 MNHNS, CDR2 SASEGT. This CDR3 comprises 17 residues. Trimming took 0 bases from V and 1 from J, leaving 14 bases between them.

This chain links TRBV19 with TRBJ2-1; D uncertain. The V end was cut by 3 bases, the J end by 9 bases, with 15 bases between. The CDR3 extends over 14 amino acids. CDR1 is LNHDA and CDR2 is SQIVND in the germline V gene (reference sequence). CDR3 sequence: CASSISGPLGEQFF. CDR3 DNA: TGTGCCAGTAGTATTAGTGGGCCACTCGGTGAGCAGTTCTTC.

The gene calls are TRBV5-4 and TRBJ2-7; a weak D match, TRBD2 (6 bases). CDR3 length: 15 amino acids. Trimming removed 0 bases at V and 5 bases at J, with 15 bases between. CDR1 and CDR2 (germline): SGHNT, YYREEE (reference sequence). Written as DNA, the CDR3 is TGTGCCAGCAGCTTGGTCCTAGGTGGAGGGAACGAGCAGTACTTC. It encodes CASSLVLGGGNEQYF.

The chain combines TRBV5-5 with TRBJ1-1, with TRBD1 identical over 7 bases. Trimming at V came to 4 bases and at J to 6 bases, leaving 9 bases not matched to a gene. CDR3 length: 14 residues. Germline-derived CDR1 and CDR2 are SGHKS and YYEKEE (reference sequence). The CDR3 loop is CASSGDSPFSEAFF. The CDR3 DNA sequence: TGTGCCAGCAGCGGGGACAGCCCGTTTTCTGAAGCTTTCTTT.

V and J are TRBV6-4 and TRBJ2-3, with D tentatively TRBD2 (6 bases). V lost 1 base to trimming and J lost 2 bases, with 13 bases between them. The CDR3 is 16 amino acids. The germline CDR1 and CDR2 sequences are MRHNA and SNTAGT. The CDR3 DNA sequence: TGTGCCAGCAGTGACTTTGGCGGGACTTACACAGATACGCAGTATTTT. Residues: CASSDFGGTYTDTQYF.

J is TRBJ1-4 and V is TRBV7-9, with TRBD1 identical over 9 bases. The trim removed 6 bases at V and 7 bases at J, leaving 9 bases unmatched. The CDR3 runs to 15 residues. Germline CDR1 SEHNR, CDR2 FQNEAQ (reference sequence). CDR3 loop: CASSSGTGGFEKLFF. DNA for the CDR3: TGTGCCAGCAGTTCCGGAACAGGGGGCTTTGAAAAACTGTTTTTT.

CDR3 amino acids: CASSIAFSGLYEQYF. CDR3 nucleotide sequence: TGTGCCAGCTCTATAGCCTTCTCAGGGCTCTACGAGCAGTACTTC. V gene TRBV27 combines with J gene TRBJ2-7; perhaps TRBD1 as D (5 bases). The CDR3 runs 15 residues. CDR1 is MNHEY and CDR2 is SMNVEV in the germline V gene (reference sequence). V lost 8 bases and J 3 bases, leaving 20 bases between the germline ends.

The chain recombines TRBV7-2 with TRBJ1-2; 7 positions match TRBD1. This CDR3 has 15 amino acids. The J segment lost 5 bases and the V segment lost 0 bases, leaving 6 bases of the junction unmatched. Per germline, CDR1 SGHTA and CDR2 FQGNSA. For the CDR3, the DNA is TGTGCCAGCAGCTTAGCGGGACAGACAGGATATGGCTACACCTTC. This encodes CASSLAGQTGYGYTF.

The chain joins TRBV5-5 to TRBJ1-4, with TRBD1 as a possible D gene (5 bases). The V and J ends lost 2 bases and 7 bases respectively, with 15 bases between them. The CDR3 contains 15 residues. CDR1 and CDR2 from the germline V gene are SGHKS and YYEKEE (reference sequence). The CDR3: CASSFIPGGGEKLFF. In DNA, the CDR3 is TGTGCCAGCAGCTTTATACCAGGCGGGGGTGAAAAACTGTTTTTT. The full variable domain, rest sourced from reference TRBV5-5 and TRBJ1-4, is DAGVTQSPTHLIKTRGQQVTLRCSPISGHKSVSWYQQVLGQGPQFIFQYYEKEERGRGNFPDRFSARQFPNYSSELNVNALLLGDSALYLCASSFIPGGGEKLFFGSGTQLSVL.

J is TRBJ2-6 and V is TRBV23-1; weak D call: TRBD1 (7 bases). TRBV23-1 belongs to the ORF category, with a function that is uncertain. Trimming shortened V by 0 bases and J by 0 bases, and 18 bases separated the two germline ends. The CDR3 is 20 amino acids. The CDR3 sequence is CASSQSGDREASSGANVLTF. In DNA form, the CDR3 reads TGCGCCAGCAGTCAATCCGGTGACAGGGAGGCCTCCTCTGGGGCCAACGTCCTGACTTTC.

This clone was observed a few times. The chain employs TRBV29-1 and TRBJ2-5; 7 bases match TRBD2. This CDR3 spans 13 amino acids. The trim removed 7 bases at V and 4 bases at J, leaving 9 bases unmatched. Per the germline V gene, CDR1 is SQVTM and CDR2 is ANQGSEA. The CDR3 region has the DNA TGCAGCGCCTCCCGGCGGGGGTTAGAGACCCAGTACTTC. Protein sequence: CSASRRGLETQYF. The complete variable domain, with remaining parts taken from reference TRBV29-1 and TRBJ2-5, reads SAVISQKPSRDICQRGTSLTIQCQVDSQVTMMFWYRQQPGQSLTLIATANQGSEATYESGFVIDKFPISRPNLTFSTLTVSNMSPEDSSIYLCSASRRGLETQYFGPGTRLLVL.